This T cell receptor (beta chain) came from a study of graft-versus-host responses after intestinal transplantation. Study summary: Every recipient underwent anti-thymocyte globulin induction, then tacrolimus and steroids for roughly 3 years. Notes on the study in general: In recipient marrow, GvH clones were found, and some appeared first in ileum or blood.

Generated by immunoSEQ multiplex PCR, the TCRdb table keeps only in-frame clones and is missing some. The sample has about 25,000 clones, roughly 78% seen once. Trimming left V 0 bases short and J 6 bases short, with 29 bases between. CDR1 is PRHDT and CDR2 is FYEKMQ in the germline V gene (reference sequence). The CDR3 loop spans 20 amino acids. Comment on this clone: The antigen remains undetermined.

This clonotype originated in a human donor who was the organ donor for an intestinal transplant. The V call is TRBV13, the J call TRBJ1-1; D is possibly TRBD1 (6 bases). The sample was unstimulated CD8+ T cells sorted from spleen or lymph node cells, taken before transplant. CDR3 residues: CASSLGRMSGVRVRYPEAFF. The CDR3 bases are TGTGCCAGCAGCTTAGGTCGAATGTCAGGGGTTAGGGTAAGGTACCCTGAAGCTTTCTTT.